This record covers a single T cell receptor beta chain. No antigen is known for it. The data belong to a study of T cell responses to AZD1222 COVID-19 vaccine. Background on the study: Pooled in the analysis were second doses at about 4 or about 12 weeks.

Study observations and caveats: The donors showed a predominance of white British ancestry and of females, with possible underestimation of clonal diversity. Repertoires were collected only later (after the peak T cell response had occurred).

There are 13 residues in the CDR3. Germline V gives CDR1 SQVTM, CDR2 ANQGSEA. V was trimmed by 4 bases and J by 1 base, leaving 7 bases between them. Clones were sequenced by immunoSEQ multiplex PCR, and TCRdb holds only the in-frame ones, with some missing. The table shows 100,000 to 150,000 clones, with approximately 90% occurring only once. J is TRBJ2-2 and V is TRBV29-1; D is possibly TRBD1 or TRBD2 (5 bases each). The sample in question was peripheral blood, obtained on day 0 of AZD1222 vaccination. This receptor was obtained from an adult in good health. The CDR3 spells CSVGGGNTGELFF. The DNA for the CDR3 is TGCAGCGTTGGTGGGGGGAACACCGGGGAGCTGTTTTTT.